These T cell receptor beta chains were read from a single sample in a study of long-term antiretroviral therapy in people with HIV. The protocol was immunoSEQ multiplex PCR, while the TCRdb copy is restricted to in-frame clones and leaves out a portion. The table shows under 50,000 clones, with approximately 87% occurring only once. Material: unsorted PBMCs, obtained 1.2 years after starting antiretroviral therapy. The receptor set was obtained from a woman in her forties or fifties with HIV. CDR3s include the opening cysteine and the closing phenylalanine or tryptophan. A D gene is named only where the DNA matches it firmly. Only some rows state a clone size, as once, few, many or a class for expanded clones.

clone size	J gene	V gene	D gene	CDR3 protein	CDR3 DNA
-	TRBJ2-2	TRBV9	TRBD1	CASRDRRTGELFF	TGTGCCAGCAGGGACAGGCGCACCGGGGAGCTGTTTTTT
-	TRBJ2-7	TRBV18	-	CASSTGQTEQYF	TGTGCCAGCTCAACGGGTCAGACCGAGCAGTACTTC
-	TRBJ1-1	TRBV6-5	TRBD1	CASSWDRRVTEAFF	TGTGCCAGCAGTTGGGACAGGCGGGTCACTGAAGCTTTCTTT
-	TRBJ2-7	TRBV19	-	CASSIMGGSYEQYF	TGTGCCAGTAGTATAATGGGGGGTTCCTACGAGCAGTACTTC
-	TRBJ2-1	TRBV5-4	-	CASSLFLSRGEQFF	TGTGCCAGCAGCTTGTTTTTGAGTCGGGGTGAGCAGTTCTTC
-	TRBJ2-2	TRBV11-3	TRBD2	CASSWGRAAGELFF	TGTGCCAGCAGCTGGGGGAGGGCCGCCGGGGAGCTGTTTTTT
few	TRBJ2-2	TRBV5-4	-	CASSLGSGELFF	TGTGCCAGCAGCTTGGGTTCCGGGGAGCTGTTTTTT
-	TRBJ1-6	TRBV7-9	-	CASSLVSGLQYSPLHF	TGTGCCAGCAGCTTAGTTTCGGGGCTCCAATATTCACCCCTCCACTTT
once	TRBJ1-6	TRBV27	TRBD1	CASRLQGSSYNSPLHF	TGTGCCAGCAGGTTACAGGGGAGCTCCTATAATTCACCCCTCCACTTT
-	TRBJ1-1	TRBV6-6	TRBD1	CAGTQTGADEAFF	TGTGCCGGGACCCAGACAGGGGCGGATGAAGCTTTCTTT
-	TRBJ2-5	TRBV5-6	TRBD2	CASSLGLAGQETQYF	TGTGCCAGCAGCTTGGGGCTAGCGGGCCAAGAGACCCAGTACTTC
-	TRBJ2-5	TRBV5-5	-	CASSPTPPQETQYF	TGTGCCAGCAGCCCGACCCCACCTCAAGAGACCCAGTACTTC
-	TRBJ2-7	TRBV21-1	-	CPPGQGPTPYEQYF	TGTCCCCCGGGACAGGGTCCTACTCCCTACGAGCAGTACTTC
-	TRBJ2-7	TRBV29-1	-	CSVEMGGEQYF	TGCAGCGTTGAAATGGGGGGTGAGCAGTACTTC
-	TRBJ2-1	TRBV5-1	-	CASSLTGEAYNEQFF	TGCGCCAGCAGCTTGACAGGGGAGGCCTACAATGAGCAGTTCTTC